This T cell receptor (beta chain) came from a study of shared clonotypes between healthy human individuals (TCRdb year 2020). Regarding the study in general: The cohort comprised a couple of women and a few men aged 18 to 49 years. For each donor, three plates each were used for CD4 naive and CD4 memory, two plates were used for CD8 naive, and one plate was used for CD8 memory. To estimate repertoire size and how much clonotypes are shared between individuals, the study performed deep sequencing of blood TCR repertoires from five healthy adults. Different laboratories and diverse techniques were used to prepare libraries and sequence TCR repertoires, to increase sequencing depth and limit assay-specific biases. Per donor, leukapheresis produced somewhere between about 0.94 and 9.5 billion PBMCs.

TCR CDR3 regions were amplified from genomic DNA by multiplex PCR using the deep immunoSEQ assay. For each cell subset, the extracted genomic DNA was distributed evenly across all wells of several immunoSEQ 96-well plates, and each plate served as one replicate. For sorted subsets, each replicate PCR was loaded with about 0.2 ug genomic DNA, equivalent to approximately 33,000 T cell genomes. Purified libraries were quantified with a Qubit 3.0 fluorometer, sized on a Bioanalyzer 2100, and re-quantified with the KAPA Library Quantification kit. Every immunoSEQ 96-well plate was sequenced on a dedicated single-read 150-cycle Illumina NextSeq 550 flow cell. Under the source paper's analysis protocol: Because the immunoSEQ output included only junctional sequences and no quality scores, the filtering could not be the same as the filtering used for full-length reads. To assign V/J genes and CDR3, sequences were annotated against IMGT germline references using PyIR, a Python wrapper for IgBLAST v1.9. Any read was removed if the V/J assignment was weak (E-value above 1e-6), the CDR3 was missing, or the read contained stop codons, out-of-frame junctions, or ambiguous translated residues. V3J clonotypes were defined as sequences sharing the same inferred V gene, J gene, and CDR3 amino acid sequence. Percentage overlap between repertoires was computed as shared unique clonotypes divided by the size of the smaller repertoire. Repertoire richness was assessed with RTK rarefaction, the Chao1 estimator, and Recon v2.1 estimates of unobserved clonotypes. For all TCRbeta clonotypes obtained by the gDNA method from a handful of donors, generation probabilities were computed with OLGA. The clones in this table, taken by TCRdb from immuneACCESS, are in-frame only. Not every clone is retained; where verified, under half of the shortfall comes from an unresolved V gene, and the cause of the rest is unknown. Clonal size and the V and J genes are those of that table, whereas D and trimming came from the DNA. For this sample there are about 2 million clones; 90% to 95% appear just once. Around 0.13% of the sample belongs to the ten largest clones.

V is shortened by 5 bases, J by 1 base, and the region joining them spans 11 bases. The CDR3 goes from the cysteine to the phenylalanine over 14 residues. Solely the CDR3 DNA is kept, with 42 bases framed from the first base. According to the germline V gene, CDR1 reads LGHNA and CDR2 reads YNFKEQ. Results the study describes overall, beyond this receptor: Larger estimated clonotype richness was generally found for naive subsets than for memory subsets. Across a handful of donors, approximately 5% of naive CD4, roughly 3.3% of naive CD8, about 2% of memory CD4, and over 0.35% of memory CD8 clonotypes were shared. Compared with non-shared clonotypes, the clonotypes found in all four sorted-subset donors had higher generation probabilities. Based on pairwise subsampling, the degree of clonotype sharing among donors was expected to be affected by sequencing depth. The small number of donors limited the genetic and exposure-history diversity represented. Sampling was limited to blood, and TCR repertoires in tissue likely differ from TCR repertoires in blood. Rarefaction of sorted-subset datasets indicated incomplete sequencing despite the large sequencing depth.

Worth noting for this clone: Its specific antigen is unknown. No base-level quality is on record; no much larger clone is a single base apart.

The donors were healthy, HIV-negative adults with no recently reported acute infections or vaccinations. All donors were Caucasian adults living in Nashville, Tennessee, USA. Magnetic negative selection was used to enrich CD4+ T cells, after which naive cells were positively selected on CD45RA and the negative fraction became the memory subset. After blood collection by leukapheresis, PBMCs were isolated using Ficoll-Histopaque density gradient centrifugation and then cryopreserved in the vapor phase of liquid nitrogen. Analytical flow cytometry was used to check the purity and quantity of every magnetically sorted T cell population. Genomic DNA was isolated from each sorted fraction and quantified by UV absorbance on a Nanodrop 2000c.

The chain links TRBV4-2 with TRBJ2-5; the D assignment is uncertain and may be TRBD1 or TRBD2, with 5 bases supporting each. This clonotype was obtained from a man younger than 35 in good health. Sequenced: naive CD4+ T cells sorted from blood. Sample cell subset or site, as interpreted from the label and publication: CD45RA+ positively selected. The CDR3 has the sequence CASSLIGTQETQYF. The sequenced DNA is TGTGCCAGCAGCTTGATAGGGACCCAAGAGACCCAGTACTTC.